This T cell receptor beta chain was captured in a study of cytomegalovirus exposure and HLA in healthy donors. Trimming shortened V by 5 bases and J by 0 bases, and 6 bases separated the two germline ends. Germline CDR1 reads MNHEY; CDR2 reads SMNVEV (reference sequence). The CDR3 runs 13 residues. Regarding the study as a whole: The authors listed around 150 TCR beta chains as cytomegalovirus-associated.

On this clone: The antigen is unknown.

With 60 Vbeta and 13 Jbeta primers, the PCR was carried out. This table comes from immunoSEQ multiplex PCR, and its TCRdb copy is limited to in-frame clones, with some not included. The sample lists about 150,000 clones, under 75% occurring once. The TCR was taken from a woman between 55 and 75 years old in good health and CMV-seropositive. Sequenced sample: PBMCs. This rearrangement joins TRBV27 to TRBJ2-3, with D hard to call. CDR3 in amino acids: CASSLSSTDTQYF. The DNA of the CDR3 is TGTGCCAGCAGTCTCTCTAGCACAGATACGCAGTATTTT.